These 6 T cell receptor beta chains originate from one sample sequenced in a study of cytomegalovirus exposure and HLA in healthy donors. PCR employed 60 Vbeta and 13 Jbeta primers. The repertoire was sequenced with immunoSEQ multiplex PCR; TCRdb's copy has only in-frame clones and lacks some. This sample carries 100,000 to 150,000 clones, roughly 80% of them seen once, and the ten largest clones take 6.3%. The sequenced sample consisted of PBMCs. Source of these receptors: a middle-aged woman in good health and CMV-seronegative.

The genes are TRBV29-1 and TRBJ2-3, with 13 positions matching TRBD2. Trimming at V came to 7 bases and at J to 4 bases, leaving 5 bases not matched to a gene. Germline V gives CDR1 SQVTM, CDR2 ANQGSEA. The CDR3 consists of 14 residues. CDR3 amino acids: CSGRLAGGSDTQYF. DNA of the CDR3: TGCAGCGGAAGACTAGCGGGAGGATCAGATACGCAGTATTTT.

The chain has TRBV15 and TRBJ2-5; 7 bases align to TRBD2. J lost 2 bases, V lost 8 bases, and 5 bases had no gene match. The CDR3 has 13 amino acids. The V gene's germline CDR1 is LNHNV and CDR2 YYDKDF (reference sequence). The CDR3, as DNA: TGTGCCACCGGGGAGCGGGGACAAGAGACCCAGTACTTC. It codes for CATGERGQETQYF. The full variable domain, in which reference TRBV15 and TRBJ2-5 provide the parts outside the CDR3, is DAMVIQNPRYQVTQFGKPVTLSCSQTLNHNVMYWYQQKSSQAPKLLFHYYDKDFNNEADTPDNFQSRRPNTSFCFLDIRSPGLGDTAMYLCATGERGQETQYFGPGTRLLVL.

V is TRBV28 and J is TRBJ1-2, with TRBD1 identical over 8 bases. Losses at the gene ends were 1 base for V and 3 bases for J; bases not matched to a gene: 7. Germline loops: CDR1 MDHEN, CDR2 SYDVKM. The CDR3 covers 16 residues. This chain's CDR3 is CASSLSDRGQYYGYTF. The CDR3, as DNA: TGTGCCAGCAGTTTATCCGACAGGGGCCAATACTATGGCTACACCTTC.

The V call is TRBV27, the J call TRBJ1-1; D might be TRBD1 (5 bases). Deletions cut 5 bases from V and 10 bases from J, with 17 bases between. This CDR3 is built from 13 residues. Germline loops: CDR1 MNHEY, CDR2 SMNVEV (reference sequence). CDR3 loop: CASSPLRRGAAFF. CDR3 in DNA: TGTGCCAGCAGTCCCCTTCGAAGGGGCGCAGCTTTCTTT.

This chain uses TRBV11-2 with TRBJ2-3, with TRBD2 as a possible D gene (5 bases). Germline V gene data show CDR1 as SGHAT and CDR2 as FQNNGV. CDR3 length: 13 amino acids. The V end was cut by 5 bases, the J end by 2 bases, with 8 bases between. The CDR3 loop reads CASSRLFTDTQYF. In DNA, the CDR3 is TGTGCCAGCAGCAGACTATTCACAGATACGCAGTATTTT.

In its sample, this clone was seen once. This chain uses TRBV6-4 with TRBJ1-1; tentatively, D is TRBD1 (6 bases). Germline CDR1 MRHNA, CDR2 SNTAGT. Trimming took off 2 bases at V and 2 bases at J, with 18 bases between the two ends. The CDR3 is 17 amino acids. CDR3: CASSDPVTGTINTEAFF. CDR3 in DNA: TGTGCCAGCAGTGACCCAGTCACCGGGACAATTAACACTGAAGCTTTCTTT.